This section outlines one TCR beta chain sequence together with its context. The sample originates from a study of CD8+CD57+ T cells in acquired aplastic anemia. Study information: When averaged, DNA from sorted CD4+ and CD8+ cells came to 3 to 3.5 ug.

The germline V gene encodes CDR1 SGHRS and CDR2 YFSETQ. The CDR3 is 16 residues long. With V trimmed by 5 bases and J by 1 base, 6 bases remained unmatched. TCR beta VDJ and CDR3 were profiled, and genomic DNA was the template. One entry per CDR3 protein, called by TCRdb with MiXCR from the reads. The sample comprises some 200,000 distinct CDR3 sequences, 34% of which are singletons, and approximately 1.2% rests with the top ten. This receptor was obtained from a human donor in good health, serving as a control. The chain couples TRBV5-1 to TRBJ2-1; 10 positions match TRBD2. Sequencing was done on a sample of sorted CD4+, CD8+, or CD8+CD57+ T cells (not recorded which) from PBMCs. The DNA of the CDR3 is TGCGCCAGCAGGCTATTTAGCGGGGGGTCCTACAATGAGCAGTTCTTC. This translates into CASRLFSGGSYNEQFF.